This T cell receptor (beta chain) was obtained from a study of Ad26.COV2.S vaccination and SARS-CoV-2 variants. The treatment was: 15 to 20 received Ad26.COV2.S at low or high dose, single or two shots; 5 received placebo; per-sample allocation not given. The samples were gathered on day 63 after the first injection of vaccine or placebo. Profiling relied on immunoSEQ multiplex PCR, and the TCRdb table lists in-frame clones only, not all of them. Of about 350,000 clones in the sample, about 88% were seen once. Looked up from germline, CDR1 is SGDLS and CDR2 is YYNGEE. V lost 4 bases and J 8 bases, leaving 11 bases between the germline ends. The CDR3 spans 12 residues.

V usage is TRBV9 and J usage is TRBJ2-3; D unclear. The specimen comprised peripheral blood, sampled in a trial of Ad26.COV2.S vaccine versus placebo. This receptor was taken from a person aged 18-60 years who received the Ad26.COV2.S COVID-19 vaccine or a placebo. The CDR3 region is CASSPSERTQYF. DNA of the CDR3: TGTGCCAGCAGCCCTAGTGAGCGTACGCAGTATTTT.